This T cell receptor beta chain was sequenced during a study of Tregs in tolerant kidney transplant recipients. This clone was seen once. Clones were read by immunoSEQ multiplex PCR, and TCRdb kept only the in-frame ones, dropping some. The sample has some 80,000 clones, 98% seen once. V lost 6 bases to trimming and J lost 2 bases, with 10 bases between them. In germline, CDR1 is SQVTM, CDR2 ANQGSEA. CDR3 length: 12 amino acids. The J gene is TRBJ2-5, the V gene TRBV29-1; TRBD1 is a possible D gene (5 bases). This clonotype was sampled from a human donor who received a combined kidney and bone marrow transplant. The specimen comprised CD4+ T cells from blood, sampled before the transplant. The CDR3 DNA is TGCAGCGTGCTACCAGGGCAAGAGACCCAGTACTTC. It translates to CSVLPGQETQYF.